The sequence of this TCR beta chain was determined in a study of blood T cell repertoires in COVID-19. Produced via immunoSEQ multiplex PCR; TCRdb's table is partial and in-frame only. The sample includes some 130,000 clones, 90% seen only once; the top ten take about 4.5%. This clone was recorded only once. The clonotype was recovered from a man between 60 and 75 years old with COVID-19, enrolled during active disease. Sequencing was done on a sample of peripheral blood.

In nucleotides, the CDR3 is TGTGCCATCAGCCGCGGGTCGGGGACTGAAGCTTTCTTT. Encoded protein: CAISRGSGTEAFF. V gene TRBV10-3 combines with J gene TRBJ1-1; D unclear. CDR1 ENHRY and CDR2 SYGVKD come from the germline V gene. Trimming took 6 bases from V and 5 from J, leaving 13 bases between them. The CDR3 is 13 residues long.